This passage covers 10 T cell receptor beta chains from one sample sequenced in a study of cytomegalovirus exposure and HLA in healthy donors. PCR amplification relied on 60 Vbeta primers (plus 13 Jbeta primers). Measured with immunoSEQ multiplex PCR; TCRdb has only the in-frame clones, and not every one. The data contain 100,000 to 150,000 clones, more than 65% of them singletons. Sequenced input: PBMCs. Every receptor here comes from a woman aged 60-75 years in good health and CMV-seropositive.

About this clone: Relative to the germline gene, one junction end is altered; a read error may explain this. The rearrangement links TRBV6-6 to TRBJ2-1; 11 nucleotides align to TRBD2. This CDR3 contains 16 residues. Germline assignment: CDR1 MNHNY and CDR2 SVGAGI (reference sequence). For the CDR3, the DNA is TGTGCCAGCAGTCACTCCGGGACTAGCGGTTACAATGAGCAGTTCTTC. Its protein is CASSHSGTSGYNEQFF.

The V call is TRBV6-5, the J call TRBJ1-1; perhaps TRBD1 as D (5 bases). The CDR3 contains 15 residues. Germline CDR1 reads MNHEY; CDR2 reads SVGAGI. The V end was cut by 6 bases, the J end by 0 bases, with 14 bases between. CDR3 in DNA: TGTGCCAGCAGCGACCGCAGGGCTCTGAACACTGAAGCTTTCTTT. Its translation: CASSDRRALNTEAFF.

The chain has TRBV11-2 and TRBJ1-4; TRBD1 agrees at 7 bases. Germline V gene data show CDR1 as SGHAT and CDR2 as FQNNGV. V gave up 4 bases and J gave up 5 bases; unmatched junction bases: 7. This CDR3 has 15 amino acids. CDR3 sequence (DNA): TGTGCCAGCAGCTCCCAGAGGGGGCGGAATGAAAAACTGTTTTTT. It specifies CASSSQRGRNEKLFF. Drawing the rest from reference TRBV11-2 and TRBJ1-4, the complete variable domain is EAGVAQSPRYKIIEKRQSVAFWCNPISGHATLYWYQQILGQGPKLLIQFQNNGVVDDSQLPKDRFSAERLKGVDSTLKIQPAKLEDSAVYLCASSSQRGRNEKLFFGSGTQLSVL.

The chain couples TRBV19 to TRBJ2-3; 10 bases fit TRBD1. CDR1 and CDR2 from the germline V gene are LNHDA and SQIVND (reference sequence). V lost 7 bases, J lost 3 bases, and 4 bases stayed unmatched. The CDR3 is 14 amino acids. For the CDR3, the DNA is TGTGCCAGTAATACGGGACAGGGGACAGATACGCAGTATTTT. This sequence encodes CASNTGQGTDTQYF.

This rearrangement joins TRBV14 to TRBJ2-3; 7 bases map to TRBD2. Trimming took 1 base from V and 8 from J; bases not matched to a gene: 12. Germline assignment: CDR1 SGHDN and CDR2 FVKESK. The CDR3 is made up of 16 amino acids. CDR3 nucleotides: TGTGCCAGCAGCCAAGGAGCGGTCACTAGCGTGGCTACGCAGTATTTT. Translation: CASSQGAVTSVATQYF. Supplemented by reference TRBV14 and TRBJ2-3, the full variable domain reads EAGVTQFPSHSVIEKGQTVTLRCDPISGHDNLYWYRRVMGKEIKFLLHFVKESKQDESGMPNNRFLAERTGGTYSTLKVQPAELEDSGVYFCASSQGAVTSVATQYFGPGTRLTVL.

The rearrangement links TRBV4-2 to TRBJ1-1, with a weak D call TRBD1 (6 bases). The CDR3 sequence is 14 residues long. Germline V gives CDR1 LGHNA, CDR2 YNFKEQ. The V end lost 4 bases, the J end lost 1 base, and 10 bases lay between the germline ends. The CDR3 nucleotides are TGTGCCAGCAGCCCGCGCAGGGGGAACACTGAAGCTTTCTTT. This codes for CASSPRRGNTEAFF.

The chain carries TRBV6-5 and TRBJ2-3; 10 nucleotides align to TRBD1. Germline V CDR1 and CDR2: MNHEY, SVGAGI. The CDR3 sequence is 14 residues long. After removal of 6 bases from V and 6 bases from J, the junction contained 6 bases not matched to a gene. CDR3 sequence (DNA): TGTGCCAGCAGACGGACAGGGGGAGGGGATACGCAGTATTTT. Protein product: CASRRTGGGDTQYF.

This clone has a handful of counts. The chain couples TRBV27 to TRBJ2-1; 13 bases agree with TRBD2. Trimming removed 3 bases from V and 7 bases from J; junction bases left unmatched: 6. Germline CDR1 is MNHEY and CDR2 is SMNVEV (reference sequence). This CDR3 region has 16 residues. CDR3 in amino acids: CASSFLLAGGPNEQFF. DNA of the CDR3: TGTGCCAGCAGTTTCTTACTAGCGGGGGGGCCTAATGAGCAGTTCTTC.

Concerning this clone itself: The identical CDR3 is also encoded by other nucleotide sequences in the sample. J is TRBJ1-2 and V is TRBV19; tentative D call: TRBD1 (6 bases). Germline values: CDR1 LNHDA, CDR2 SQIVND (reference sequence). The CDR3 has 15 residues. V was trimmed by 6 bases and J by 2 bases, leaving 16 bases between them. Here the CDR3 DNA reads TGTGCCAGTAGCGTTGACAGGACACCCAACTATGGCTACACCTTC. This translates into CASSVDRTPNYGYTF.

This chain uses TRBV18 with TRBJ2-3; 7 bases are a match to TRBD1. The V gene's germline CDR1 is KGHSH and CDR2 LQKENI. The CDR3 contains 13 residues. The J segment lost 6 bases and the V segment lost 1 base, leaving 1 base of the junction unmatched. The CDR3 here is CASSPQGADTQYF. The CDR3 DNA reads as TGTGCCAGCTCACCACAGGGGGCCGATACGCAGTATTTT.